This T cell receptor beta chain was obtained from a study of T cells after yellow fever vaccination. Looking at the study overall: SMART-Seq v4 Ultra Low Input prepared libraries from low-cell fractions. Overall study results and limits: Detected again after the booster were most primary-vaccination clones, at 96% CD4 and 88% CD8.

Details on this clonotype: Its antigen is undetermined.

One entry per CDR3 protein results from TCRdb running MiXCR on the 5' RACE reads. The sample contains 510,000 or so distinct CDR3 sequences, under 25% of which appear only once. Germline assignment: CDR1 DFQATT and CDR2 SNEGSKA (reference sequence). The V end was cut by 5 bases, the J end by 4 bases, with 11 bases between. The CDR3 extends over 13 amino acids. The V gene is TRBV20-1, the J gene TRBJ2-2; D is possibly TRBD1 (6 bases). This specimen consisted of PBMCs, obtained 15 days after the yellow fever booster vaccination. The sequence came from a man aged 25-45 years who received the YFV17D yellow fever vaccine. CDR3 coding DNA: TGCAGTGCTCCCGACAGGTCCACCGGGGAGCTGTTTTTT. Amino acids: CSAPDRSTGELFF.